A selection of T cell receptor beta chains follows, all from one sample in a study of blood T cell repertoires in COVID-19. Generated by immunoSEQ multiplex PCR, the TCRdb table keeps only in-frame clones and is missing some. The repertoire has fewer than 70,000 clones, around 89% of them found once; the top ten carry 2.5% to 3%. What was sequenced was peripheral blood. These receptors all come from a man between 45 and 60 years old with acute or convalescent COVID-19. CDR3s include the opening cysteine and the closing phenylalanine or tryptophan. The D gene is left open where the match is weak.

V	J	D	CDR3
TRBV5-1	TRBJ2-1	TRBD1	CASSSEDRDHEQFF
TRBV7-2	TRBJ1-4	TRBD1	CASSLTGGLSYEKLFF
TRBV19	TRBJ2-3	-	CATAPQRASTDTQYF
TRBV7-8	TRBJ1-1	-	CASSYAENTEAFF
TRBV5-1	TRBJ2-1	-	CASSLLGRKSSYNEQFF
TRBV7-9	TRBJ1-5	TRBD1	CASSKTGMPNQPQHF
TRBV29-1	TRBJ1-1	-	CSVATDVNTEAFF
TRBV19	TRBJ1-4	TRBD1	CASSLTQGAGEKLFF
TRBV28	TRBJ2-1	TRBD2	CASVIAGVYNEQFF
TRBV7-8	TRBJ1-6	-	CASRVSAGNSPLHF
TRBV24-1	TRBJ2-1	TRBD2	CATSDRTSGTAGYYNEQFF
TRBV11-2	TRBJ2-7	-	CASRPPTGYEQYF
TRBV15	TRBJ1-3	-	CATSRVQDFSGNTIYF
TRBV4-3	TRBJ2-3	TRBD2	CASSQGLAGARQGTDTQYF
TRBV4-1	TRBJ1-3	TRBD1	CASSQSDRGSGNTIYF
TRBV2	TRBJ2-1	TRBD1	CANQGALTYNEQFF
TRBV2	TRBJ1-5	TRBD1	CASTRDRVFQPQHF
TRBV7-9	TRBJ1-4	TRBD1	CASSLGQGREKLFF
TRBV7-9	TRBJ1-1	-	CASSLGTGERTEAFF
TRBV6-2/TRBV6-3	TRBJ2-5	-	CASSYDPDWETQYF
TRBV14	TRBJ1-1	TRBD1	CASSQTGGWNTEAFF
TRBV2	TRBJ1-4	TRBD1	CASSEIQGAEKLFF